These 23 T cell receptor beta chains originate from one sample sequenced in a study of shared clonotypes between healthy human individuals. Sequencing was performed with immunoSEQ multiplex PCR; in TCRdb, only in-frame clones are kept and a portion is missing. The data hold around 700,000 clones, with 55% to 75% observed a single time. Sequenced input: memory CD4+ T cells sorted from blood. Subset noted: CD45RA-negative fraction. These receptors all stem from a woman under 40 in good health.

V is TRBV11-3 and J is TRBJ2-1; 12 bases map to TRBD2. The V gene end was trimmed by 3 bases and the J gene end by 6 bases; junction bases not matched to a gene: 6. From germline, CDR1 is SGHNT and CDR2 YENEEA. This CDR3 spans 16 amino acids. The CDR3 region is CASSFRLAGAPNEQFF. As DNA, the CDR3 is TGTGCCAGCAGCTTTAGACTAGCGGGAGCCCCCAATGAGCAGTTCTTC. Variable domain in full (rest from reference TRBV11-3 and TRBJ2-1): EAGVVQSPRYKIIEKKQPVAFWCNPISGHNTLYWYLQNLGQGPELLIRYENEEAVDDSQLPKDRFSAERLKGVDSTLKIQPAELGDSAVYLCASSFRLAGAPNEQFFGPGTRLTVL.

The rearrangement joins TRBV10-2 to TRBJ2-4; D gene unclear. From germline, CDR1 is WSHSY and CDR2 SAAADI. V lost 3 bases and J 15 bases, leaving 18 bases between the germline ends. This CDR3 contains 13 residues. The CDR3 DNA reads TGCGCCAGCAGTGAAAGGCCAGTTGTCCGGTGGTACTTC. Translated: CASSERPVVRWYF.

The chain employs TRBV11-2 and TRBJ2-2; D not certain. This CDR3 is built from 15 residues. Germline CDR1 SGHAT, CDR2 FQNNGV. V was shortened by 5 bases and J by 4 bases, with 14 bases between the two germline ends. CDR3 protein: CASSPRRPLTGELFF. CDR3 nucleotide sequence: TGTGCCAGCAGCCCCCGAAGACCACTCACCGGGGAGCTGTTTTTT.

J is TRBJ2-7 and V is TRBV7-2; D is possibly TRBD1 (6 bases). Trimming cost V 2 bases and J 6 bases, with 23 bases left between them. The CDR3 is made up of 17 amino acids. The V gene's germline CDR1 is SGHTA and CDR2 FQGNSA. The CDR3 DNA follows: TGTGCCAGCAGCTTAACGGTCCTAGCTCCGAAACAGGGCGAGCAGTACTTC. It codes for CASSLTVLAPKQGEQYF. Full variable domain (rest looked up from reference TRBV7-2 and TRBJ2-7): GAGVSQSPSNKVTEKGKDVELRCDPISGHTALYWYRQSLGQGLEFLIYFQGNSAPDKSGLPSDRFSAERTGGSVSTLTIQRTQQEDSAVYLCASSLTVLAPKQGEQYFGPGTRLTVT.

This chain connects TRBV30 to TRBJ2-5, with 14 bases lining up with TRBD2. Trimming removed 4 bases from V and 5 bases from J; junction bases left unmatched: 6. This CDR3 is built from 15 residues. CDR1 and CDR2 from the germline V gene are GTSNPN and SVGIG (reference sequence). As DNA, the CDR3 is TGTGCCTGGACCCGACTAGCGGGAGGGGGGGAGACCCAGTACTTC. The encoded protein is CAWTRLAGGGETQYF.

About this clone: At one boundary the junction diverges from the germline segment, which might be a read error. The chain recombines TRBV19 with TRBJ2-2; D unresolved. The germline V gene has CDR1 LNHDA and CDR2 SQIVND (reference sequence). This CDR3 has 14 amino acids. CDR3 sequence reads: CASRIGANTGELFF. CDR3 sequence (DNA): TGTGCCAGTAGAATAGGAGCAAACACCGGGGAGCTGTTTTTT.

V and J are TRBV29-1 and TRBJ2-5; no clear D. Trimming took off 4 bases at V and 5 bases at J, with 8 bases between the two ends. Germline CDR1 and CDR2: SQVTM and ANQGSEA. The CDR3 extends over 11 amino acids. CDR3 DNA sequence: TGCAGCGTTGCAAGAAGCGAGACCCAGTACTTC. Translated: CSVARSETQYF. Full variable domain (remainder filled in from reference TRBV29-1 and TRBJ2-5): SAVISQKPSRDICQRGTSLTIQCQVDSQVTMMFWYRQQPGQSLTLIATANQGSEATYESGFVIDKFPISRPNLTFSTLTVSNMSPEDSSIYLCSVARSETQYFGPGTRLLVL.

This clone was seen just once. The chain employs TRBV28 and TRBJ1-5, with 8 bases matching TRBD1. Germline V gives CDR1 MDHEN, CDR2 SYDVKM. The length of the CDR3 is 15 residues. The J segment lost 4 bases and the V segment lost 6 bases, leaving 8 bases of the junction unmatched. CDR3 region: CASSRRTGRNQPQHF. CDR3 sequence (DNA): TGTGCCAGCAGCCGGCGGACAGGGAGGAATCAGCCCCAGCATTTT.

The V call is TRBV7-9, the J call TRBJ2-7; 8 bases fit TRBD1. The junction had 14 bases not matched to a gene; V was cut back by 7 bases and J by 6 bases. This CDR3 has 15 amino acids. CDR1 and CDR2 (germline): SEHNR, FQNEAQ (reference sequence). CDR3 protein: CASTSQGALAREQYF. CDR3 sequence (DNA): TGTGCCAGCACCTCCCAGGGGGCTTTAGCTCGCGAGCAGTACTTC.

The rearrangement links TRBV7-9 to TRBJ1-1; D remains ambiguous. V lost 6 bases, J lost 1 base, and 12 bases lay in between. The germline V gene encodes CDR1 SEHNR and CDR2 FQNEAQ (reference sequence). This CDR3 is built from 14 residues. CDR3 sequence reads: CASSQNRANTEAFF. Written as DNA, the CDR3 is TGTGCCAGCAGTCAGAACAGAGCGAACACTGAAGCTTTCTTT.

The chain links TRBV10-2 to TRBJ2-1; 11 bases are a match to TRBD2. The CDR3 has 13 amino acids. Per germline, CDR1 WSHSY and CDR2 SAAADI. The V and J ends lost 6 bases and 5 bases, in that order; junction bases with no gene match: 0. This chain's CDR3 is CASRLAGDNEQFF. CDR3 in DNA: TGCGCCAGCAGACTAGCGGGAGACAATGAGCAGTTCTTC.

With respect to this clone: A much larger clone lies one base from this, so it may be a read error. The CDR3 coding sequence is TGTGCCAGCAGTGTAGAGAGGCTCACTGAAGCTTTCTTT. Amino acids: CASSVERLTEAFF. The rearrangement uses TRBV6-8 and TRBJ1-1; D call uncertain. This CDR3 has 13 amino acids. Looked up from germline, CDR1 is MNHGY and CDR2 is SAAAGT. Trimming took 5 bases from V and 4 from J, leaving 11 bases between them.

This chain uses TRBV7-2 with TRBJ2-2, with 7 bases aligning to TRBD2. The germline CDR1 and CDR2 sequences are SGHTA and FQGNSA. The CDR3 sequence is 16 residues long. The V and J ends lost 3 bases and 5 bases, in that order; junction bases with no gene match: 9. The CDR3 DNA is TGTGCCAGCAGCTTGGGTGGGACTACCGGAACCGGGGAGCTGTTTTTT. Translation: CASSLGGTTGTGELFF.

This clone was found a few times. The chain is built from TRBV29-1 and TRBJ1-3, with a tentative D call TRBD1 (5 bases). CDR1 and CDR2 from the germline V gene are SQVTM and ANQGSEA. Trimming pared 6 bases from V and 0 bases from J, leaving 15 bases between. The CDR3 is 15 residues long. Written as DNA, the CDR3 is TGCAGCGTGGGGGACGGAAAGAGCTCTGGAAACACCATATATTTT. Its protein is CSVGDGKSSGNTIYF.

V gene TRBV10-2 combines with J gene TRBJ2-2; D might be TRBD1 (6 bases). Germline V gene sequence: CDR1 WSHSY, CDR2 SAAADI. This CDR3 spans 14 amino acids. V was pared by 4 bases and J by 4 bases, with 10 bases between. The CDR3 reads CASSGYRATGELFF. The DNA for the CDR3 is TGCGCCAGCAGTGGCTACAGGGCCACCGGGGAGCTGTTTTTT.

This chain uses TRBV29-1 with TRBJ1-3, with D possibly TRBD1 on 6 matching bases. The CDR3 sequence is 11 residues long. The V gene's germline CDR1 is SQVTM and CDR2 ANQGSEA. V lost 7 bases and J lost 4, with 8 bases in between. The CDR3 nucleotides are TGCAGCGCTGGACAGGGAAACACCATATATTTT. Translation gives CSAGQGNTIYF.

This clone showed up many times. The rearrangement joins TRBV27 to TRBJ2-5; perhaps TRBD1 as D (5 bases). Germline-derived CDR1 and CDR2 are MNHEY and SMNVEV (reference sequence). With 2 bases removed from V and 4 bases from J, the gap between germline ends came to 11 bases. The CDR3 has 14 amino acids. CDR3 nucleotides: TGTGCCAGCAGTTTAGCAGGGTATCGAGAGACCCAGTACTTC. Translation: CASSLAGYRETQYF.

This sequence joins TRBV18 and TRBJ1-1, with 11 bases identical to TRBD1. This CDR3 has 14 residues. CDR1 KGHSH and CDR2 LQKENI come from the germline V gene. Losses at the gene ends were 6 bases for V and 4 bases for J; bases not matched to a gene: 4. This CDR3 reads CASSSGQGVTEAFF. CDR3 bases: TGTGCCAGCTCTTCGGGACAGGGGGTCACTGAAGCTTTCTTT.

CDR3 residues: CASSLVLGGRWEQFF. In nucleotides, the CDR3 is TGCGCCAGCAGCTTGGTCCTCGGAGGCCGCTGGGAGCAGTTCTTC. V usage is TRBV5-1 and J usage is TRBJ2-1; possibly TRBD2 for D (5 bases). The CDR3 totals 15 residues. Germline V lookup: CDR1 SGHRS, CDR2 YFSETQ. Trimming removed 0 bases from V and 10 bases from J, with 17 bases in between. Combining the CDR3 with reference TRBV5-1 and TRBJ2-1 gives the whole variable domain KAGVTQTPRYLIKTRGQQVTLSCSPISGHRSVSWYQQTPGQGLQFLFEYFSETQRNKGNFPGRFSGRQFSNSRSEMNVSTLELGDSALYLCASSLVLGGRWEQFFGPGTRLTVL.

This sequence joins TRBV7-2 and TRBJ2-1; D is perhaps TRBD2 (5 bases). From germline, CDR1 is SGHTA and CDR2 FQGNSA. The CDR3 runs to 16 residues. The V gene lost 5 bases and the J gene lost 4 bases, with 18 bases spanning the gap. This CDR3 is CASSDTRDGLYNEQFF. The CDR3 DNA sequence: TGTGCCAGCAGCGACACTAGAGATGGGTTGTACAATGAGCAGTTCTTC.

A single count supports this clone. The chain employs TRBV7-8 and TRBJ2-2; 8 nucleotides match TRBD2. V lost 5 bases, J lost 0 bases, and 14 bases stayed unmatched. The CDR3 covers 19 residues. CDR1 is SGHVS, CDR2 FQNEAQ, per germline. CDR3 DNA: TGTGCCAGCAGCATCCGACTAGCGAACCAGAAATCGAACACCGGGGAGCTGTTTTTT. Protein: CASSIRLANQKSNTGELFF.

This clone was seen only a few times. Other nucleotide sequences from this sample produce the same CDR3. The CDR3 DNA is TGCAGCGTCAGGGGAGGGGACGAAAAACTGTTTTTT. It translates to CSVRGGDEKLFF. The J gene is TRBJ1-4, the V gene TRBV29-1, with a tentative D call TRBD1 (6 bases). The CDR3 runs to 12 residues. CDR1 and CDR2 from the germline V gene are SQVTM and ANQGSEA. V lost 6 bases, J lost 8 bases, and 13 bases lay in between. Complete variable domain (other parts from reference TRBV29-1 and TRBJ1-4): SAVISQKPSRDICQRGTSLTIQCQVDSQVTMMFWYRQQPGQSLTLIATANQGSEATYESGFVIDKFPISRPNLTFSTLTVSNMSPEDSSIYLCSVRGGDEKLFFGSGTQLSVL.

This clone has just a few counts. This specimen includes other DNA sequences encoding the same CDR3. This chain uses TRBV5-4 with TRBJ2-7; maybe TRBD2 (5 bases). CDR3 size: 14 residues. Trimming shortened V by 0 bases and J by 6 bases, and 13 bases separated the two germline ends. The germline V gene has CDR1 SGHNT and CDR2 YYREEE (reference sequence). CDR3 loop: CASSLDPSRGEQYF. The CDR3 DNA follows: TGTGCCAGCAGCTTGGATCCTAGCCGTGGCGAGCAGTACTTC.